Listed below are T cell receptor beta chains from one sample, sequenced in a study of T-cell reconstitution after alpha-beta-depleted transplantation in children. TCRdb used MiXCR to reprocess the PCR reads, holding one entry per CDR3 protein. The table lists approximately 290,000 distinct CDR3 sequences, roughly 11% of them singletons. Source: peripheral blood, taken 180 days after TCRalphabeta/CD19-depleted stem cell transplant. These receptors were taken from a male patient between 2 and 15 years old who had a stem cell transplant for chronic granulomatous disease, so the T cells may come from the graft donor. Both conserved end residues are part of each CDR3. The D gene is left open where the match is weak. Rows give clone size only sometimes, using once, few, many, or a class for an expanded clone.

CDR3aa	CDR3nt	abundance	d_gene	j_gene	v_gene
CAWKARTGPGELFF	TGTGCCTGGAAGGCCCGGACCGGTCCCGGGGAGCTGTTTTTT	-	-	TRBJ2-2	TRBV30
CASSLALGAVPEKLFF	TGTGCCAGCAGTTTAGCGCTCGGCGCTGTTCCCGAAAAACTGTTTTTT	many	-	TRBJ1-4	TRBV12-3/TRBV12-4
CAISGTPDTYEQYF	TGTGCCATCAGCGGGACTCCGGACACCTACGAGCAGTACTTC	many	-	TRBJ2-7	TRBV10-3
CASSPSGGAFYNEQFF	TGTGCCAGCAGTCCAAGCGGGGGGGCCTTCTACAATGAGCAGTTCTTC	many	TRBD2	TRBJ2-1	TRBV12-3/TRBV12-4
CASSYNSPLHF	TGTGCCAGCAGTTATAATTCACCCCTCCACTTT	many	-	TRBJ1-6	TRBV7-9
CSVRGSYEQYF	TGCAGCGTCCGGGGGTCCTACGAGCAGTACTTC	many	-	TRBJ2-7	TRBV29-1
CASGLNSYEQYF	TGTGCCAGCGGACTCAACTCCTACGAGCAGTACTTC	many	-	TRBJ2-7	TRBV6-6
CATSDRTYNEQFF	TGCGCCACCTCGGACAGGACCTACAATGAGCAGTTCTTC	many	TRBD1	TRBJ2-1	TRBV5-1
CATSRDPGQPYEQYF	TGTGCCACCAGCAGAGACCCCGGACAGCCTTACGAGCAGTACTTC	many	-	TRBJ2-7	TRBV15
CASSRYQDPDTQYF	TGTGCCAGTAGTCGTTACCAGGACCCTGATACGCAGTATTTT	many	-	TRBJ2-3	TRBV19
CASSFSGDEQYF	TGTGCCAGCAGTTTTTCGGGGGACGAGCAGTACTTC	many	-	TRBJ2-7	TRBV6-6
CASGVSGAYYEQYF	TGTGCCAGCGGTGTCTCGGGCGCCTATTACGAGCAGTACTTC	many	-	TRBJ2-7	TRBV27
CSALTGRGKNIQYF	TGCAGTGCTCTGACAGGGAGAGGCAAAAACATTCAGTACTTC	many	TRBD1	TRBJ2-4	TRBV20-1
CASSLEGHTYEQYF	TGTGCCAGCAGTTTAGAGGGTCATACCTACGAGCAGTACTTC	many	-	TRBJ2-7	TRBV12-3/TRBV12-4
CASKLLAGGPYEQYF	TGTGCCAGCAAACTCTTAGCGGGAGGGCCCTACGAGCAGTACTTC	many	TRBD2	TRBJ2-7	TRBV28
CATSSFPGGRYTDTQYF	TGTGCCACCAGCAGTTTCCCGGGGGGGAGATACACAGATACGCAGTATTTT	-	TRBD2	TRBJ2-3	TRBV15
CASSRRGGNIQYF	TGTGCCAGCAGTCGCAGGGGAGGGAACATTCAGTACTTC	many	-	TRBJ2-4	TRBV3-1
CASSFSRAYEQYF	TGTGCCAGCAGTTTTAGCAGGGCATACGAGCAGTACTTC	-	-	TRBJ2-7	TRBV28
CASSLVGSFTDTQYF	TGTGCCAGCAGCCTCGTGGGCTCTTTCACAGATACGCAGTATTTT	many	-	TRBJ2-3	TRBV12-3/TRBV12-4
CASSYRRNEQFF	TGTGCCAGCAGTTACCGGCGAAATGAGCAGTTCTTC	many	-	TRBJ2-1	TRBV6-2/TRBV6-3
CASSLKLAKFF	TGTGCCAGCAGCTTGAAACTAGCTAAGTTCTTC	many	-	TRBJ2-1	TRBV5-5
CASSSSGESNQPQHF	TGTGCCAGCAGTTCCTCCGGGGAGAGCAATCAGCCCCAGCATTTT	many	-	TRBJ1-5	TRBV28
CSAEKREPLGGEQFF	TGCAGTGCTGAGAAGCGGGAGCCCTTAGGGGGGGAGCAGTTCTTC	few	TRBD2	TRBJ2-1	TRBV20-1
CASSKQGGGYTF	TGTGCCAGTAGTAAACAGGGTGGCGGCTACACCTTC	many	-	TRBJ1-2	TRBV19
CASSYSASGSTDTQYF	TGTGCCAGCAGTTACTCAGCTAGCGGGAGCACAGATACGCAGTATTTT	many	TRBD2	TRBJ2-3	TRBV6-5
CASSLSGGSTDTQYF	TGTGCCAGCAGTTTATCAGGCGGGAGCACAGATACGCAGTATTTT	many	-	TRBJ2-3	TRBV27
CASSQGVLWGDTQYF	TGTGCCAGCAGCCAAGGTGTCTTATGGGGAGATACGCAGTATTTT	many	-	TRBJ2-3	TRBV3-1